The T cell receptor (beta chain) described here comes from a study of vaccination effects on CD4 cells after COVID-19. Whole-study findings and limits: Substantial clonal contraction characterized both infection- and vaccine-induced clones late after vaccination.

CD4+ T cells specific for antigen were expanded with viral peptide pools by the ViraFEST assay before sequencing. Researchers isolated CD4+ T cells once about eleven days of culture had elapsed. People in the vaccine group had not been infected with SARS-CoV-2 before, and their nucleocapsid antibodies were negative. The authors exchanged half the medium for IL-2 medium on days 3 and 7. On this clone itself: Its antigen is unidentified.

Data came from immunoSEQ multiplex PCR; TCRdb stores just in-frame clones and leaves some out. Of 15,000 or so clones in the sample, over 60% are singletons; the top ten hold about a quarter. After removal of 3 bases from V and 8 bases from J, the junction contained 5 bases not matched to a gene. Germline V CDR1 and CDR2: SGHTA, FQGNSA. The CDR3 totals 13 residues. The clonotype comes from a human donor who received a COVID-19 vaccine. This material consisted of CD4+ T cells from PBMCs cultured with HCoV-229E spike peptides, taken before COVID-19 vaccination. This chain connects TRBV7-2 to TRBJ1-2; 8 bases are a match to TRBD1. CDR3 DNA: TGTGCCAGCAGCTTCCGACAGGGGCGCGGCTACACCTTC. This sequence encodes CASSFRQGRGYTF.